Listed here are 8 T cell receptor beta chains from one sample, sequenced in a study of blood T cell repertoires in COVID-19. Repertoires were generated with immunoSEQ multiplex PCR, while TCRdb's copy carries only in-frame clones and drops some. The repertoire holds fewer than 400,000 clones, with under 90% as singletons. Source material: peripheral blood. Receptors were obtained from a young woman with COVID-19, enrolled during active disease.

V is TRBV5-1 and J is TRBJ2-1, with TRBD2 identical over 13 bases. The CDR3 spans 15 residues. Trimming at V came to 3 bases and at J to 9 bases, leaving 6 bases not matched to a gene. Per germline, CDR1 SGHRS and CDR2 YFSETQ. This CDR3 is CASSWGTSGAGEQFF. DNA for the CDR3: TGCGCCAGCAGCTGGGGGACTAGCGGGGCGGGTGAGCAGTTCTTC. Full variable domain (missing parts from reference TRBV5-1 and TRBJ2-1): KAGVTQTPRYLIKTRGQQVTLSCSPISGHRSVSWYQQTPGQGLQFLFEYFSETQRNKGNFPGRFSGRQFSNSRSEMNVSTLELGDSALYLCASSWGTSGAGEQFFGPGTRLTVL.

This clone was observed a single time. This chain connects TRBV11-2 to TRBJ2-7, with D perhaps TRBD2 (6 bases). Germline values: CDR1 SGHAT, CDR2 FQNNGV. CDR3 length: 15 residues. V lost 0 bases and J lost 2, with 11 bases in between. This chain's CDR3 is CASSLDRDLTYEQYF. The DNA for the CDR3 is TGTGCCAGCAGCTTAGATCGGGACTTAACCTACGAGCAGTACTTC.

Here the CDR3 reads CSVINGDTGELFF. The CDR3 DNA reads TGCAGCGTTATTAACGGGGATACCGGGGAGCTGTTTTTT. This chain links TRBV29-1 with TRBJ2-2, with D possibly being TRBD2 (5 bases). The CDR3 is 13 amino acids. Germline values: CDR1 SQVTM, CDR2 ANQGSEA. With 5 bases removed from V and 5 bases from J, the gap between germline ends came to 12 bases.

The chain combines TRBV10-3 with TRBJ2-1, with 8 bases aligning to TRBD2. The CDR3 covers 16 residues. Trimming cost V 4 bases and J 2 bases; bases outside gene matches: 7. Germline CDR1 ENHRY, CDR2 SYGVKD. The CDR3 loop reads CAISGSTSGPYNEQFF. DNA of the CDR3: TGTGCCATCAGTGGGTCTACTAGCGGTCCCTACAATGAGCAGTTCTTC.

The chain employs TRBV19 and TRBJ1-1, with D possibly matching TRBD1 (6 bases). Looked up from germline, CDR1 is LNHDA and CDR2 is SQIVND (reference sequence). Trimming removed 0 bases at V and 4 bases at J, with 12 bases between. This CDR3 has 15 residues. The CDR3 DNA follows: TGTGCCAGTAGTATAGACGGGGGGCAGCTCACTGAAGCTTTCTTT. This translates into CASSIDGGQLTEAFF.

CDR3: CASSRLDNWYF. The CDR3 DNA reads TGTGCCAGCAGCCGACTAGATAATTGGTACTTC. The chain combines TRBV3-1 (or the pseudogene TRBV3-2) with TRBJ2-7; D may be TRBD2 (6 bases). This CDR3 spans 11 amino acids. Deletions cut 4 bases from V and 12 bases from J, with 13 bases between. Germline V CDR1 and CDR2: LGHDT, YNNKEL (reference sequence).

This chain uses TRBV4-1 with TRBJ1-6; 7 bases align to TRBD1. V shed 3 bases, J shed 3 bases, and the junction held 2 bases outside the gene matches. The CDR3 runs 15 residues. CDR1 is MGHRA and CDR2 is YSYEKL in the germline V gene. CDR3 region: CASSQGQSYNSPLHF. The DNA of the CDR3 is TGCGCCAGCAGCCAGGGACAGAGCTATAATTCACCCCTCCACTTT.

The chain's CDR3 is CSAEQAMNTEAFF. CDR3 DNA: TGCAGCGCAGAACAGGCTATGAACACTGAAGCTTTCTTT. This rearrangement joins TRBV29-1 to TRBJ1-1; a weak D match, TRBD1 (5 bases). V was shortened by 7 bases and J by 0 bases, with 12 bases between the two germline ends. Germline values: CDR1 SQVTM, CDR2 ANQGSEA. The CDR3 runs to 13 residues.